The rows below give T cell receptor beta chains drawn from one sample of a study of T-cell reconstitution after alpha-beta-depleted transplantation in children. MiXCR, applied by TCRdb to the PCR reads, yields one record per CDR3 protein. The repertoire includes fewer than 550,000 distinct CDR3 sequences, roughly 11% of them detected once, and about 15% sits in the top ten. Here the sequenced sample was PBMCs, mostly from graft donor cells, taken 180 days after TCRalphabeta/CD19-depleted stem cell transplant. The receptors stem from a female patient aged 2 to 10 who had a stem cell transplant for aplastic anemia, so the T cells may come from the graft donor. Both conserved end residues are part of each CDR3. The order of the fields is J gene, V gene, clone size, D gene, CDR3 protein, CDR3 DNA. D genes are given only for firm matches. Size is stated for part of the rows, as once, few or many counts, or as a class when the clone is expanded.

j_call: TRBJ2-6
v_call: TRBV19
clone_size: -
d_call: -
cdr3_aa: CASSTGTLRPGANVLTF
cdr3_nt: TGTGCCAGTAGTACCGGGACACTGCGACCTGGGGCCAACGTCCTGACTTTC

j_call: TRBJ1-1
v_call: TRBV5-5
clone_size: many
d_call: -
cdr3_aa: CASSLTGITEAFF
cdr3_nt: TGTGCCAGCAGCTTAACGGGGATCACTGAAGCTTTCTTT

j_call: TRBJ2-5
v_call: TRBV12-3/TRBV12-4
clone_size: -
d_call: -
cdr3_aa: CASSLHYLQYLRQEEETQYF
cdr3_nt: TGTGCCAGCAGTTTACACTACCTACAATACCTAAGACAGGAAGAAGAGACCCAGTACTTC

j_call: TRBJ2-5
v_call: TRBV27
clone_size: -
d_call: TRBD2
cdr3_aa: CASSSTGTSGQETQYF
cdr3_nt: TGTGCCAGCAGTTCTACCGGGACTAGCGGACAAGAGACCCAGTACTTC

j_call: TRBJ1-1
v_call: TRBV13
clone_size: few
d_call: TRBD1
cdr3_aa: CASSGRDRGGSEAFF
cdr3_nt: TGTGCCAGCAGCGGCCGGGACAGGGGAGGTTCAGAAGCTTTCTTT

j_call: TRBJ2-7
v_call: TRBV30
clone_size: few
d_call: -
cdr3_aa: CAWKRREGVYEQYF
cdr3_nt: TGTGCCTGGAAGAGGCGGGAAGGGGTCTACGAGCAGTACTTC

j_call: TRBJ1-6
v_call: TRBV27
clone_size: few
d_call: -
cdr3_aa: CASSLGHNYNSPLHF
cdr3_nt: TGTGCCAGCAGTTTAGGACACAACTATAATTCACCCCTCCACTTT

j_call: TRBJ2-1
v_call: TRBV9
clone_size: -
d_call: TRBD2
cdr3_aa: CASSVEPPGTSGRKGGNEQFF
cdr3_nt: TGTGCCAGCAGCGTTGAGCCCCCTGGGACTAGCGGCCGGAAGGGCGGCAATGAGCAGTTCTTC

j_call: TRBJ2-1
v_call: TRBV9
clone_size: -
d_call: TRBD2
cdr3_aa: CASSNPGLAGDNEQFF
cdr3_nt: TGTGCCAGCAGCAATCCGGGACTAGCGGGAGACAATGAGCAGTTCTTC

j_call: TRBJ1-5
v_call: TRBV7-2
clone_size: few
d_call: TRBD1
cdr3_aa: CASSLVGTGVGQPQHF
cdr3_nt: TGTGCCAGCAGCTTAGTAGGGACAGGGGTTGGACAGCCCCAGCATTTT

j_call: TRBJ2-7
v_call: TRBV7-2
clone_size: -
d_call: -
cdr3_aa: CASSPYHGSGAYEQYF
cdr3_nt: TGTGCCAGCAGCCCCTACCATGGGAGCGGAGCCTACGAGCAGTACTTC

j_call: TRBJ1-2
v_call: TRBV24-1
clone_size: -
d_call: -
cdr3_aa: CATSAIDNYGYTF
cdr3_nt: TGTGCCACCAGTGCCATCGACAACTATGGCTACACCTTC

j_call: TRBJ2-1
v_call: TRBV5-1
clone_size: few
d_call: -
cdr3_aa: CASSGTYNEQFF
cdr3_nt: TGCGCCAGCAGCGGGACTTACAATGAGCAGTTCTTC

j_call: TRBJ2-1
v_call: TRBV5-4
clone_size: few
d_call: -
cdr3_aa: CASSVRGDYNEQFF
cdr3_nt: TGTGCCAGCAGCGTGAGGGGGGATTACAATGAGCAGTTCTTC

j_call: TRBJ1-2
v_call: TRBV12-3/TRBV12-4
clone_size: few
d_call: -
cdr3_aa: CASSSPVNWGYGYTF
cdr3_nt: TGTGCCAGCAGTTCCCCAGTGAACTGGGGCTATGGCTACACCTTC

j_call: TRBJ2-7
v_call: TRBV9
clone_size: -
d_call: TRBD2
cdr3_aa: CASSVHQSGRTYEQYF
cdr3_nt: TGTGCCAGCAGCGTCCACCAAAGCGGGAGGACCTACGAGCAGTACTTC

j_call: TRBJ1-2
v_call: TRBV12-3/TRBV12-4
clone_size: few
d_call: -
cdr3_aa: CASSLGVGGYTF
cdr3_nt: TGTGCCAGCAGTTTAGGGGTCGGTGGCTACACCTTC

j_call: TRBJ1-5
v_call: TRBV15
clone_size: few
d_call: -
cdr3_aa: CATSRDQVDQPQHF
cdr3_nt: TGTGCCACCAGCAGAGATCAAGTGGATCAGCCCCAGCATTTT

j_call: TRBJ2-1
v_call: TRBV19
clone_size: many
d_call: TRBD2
cdr3_aa: CASRLAGNNEQFF
cdr3_nt: TGTGCCAGTAGACTAGCGGGAAACAATGAGCAGTTCTTC

j_call: TRBJ1-1
v_call: TRBV18
clone_size: few
d_call: -
cdr3_aa: CASSPRRENTEAFF
cdr3_nt: TGTGCCAGCTCACCACGCCGGGAGAACACTGAAGCTTTCTTT

j_call: TRBJ2-1
v_call: TRBV7-2
clone_size: -
d_call: -
cdr3_aa: CATSPAAGLMGNEQFF
cdr3_nt: TGTGCCACCTCCCCCGCGGCAGGGTTGATGGGCAATGAGCAGTTCTTC

j_call: TRBJ1-5
v_call: TRBV5-8
clone_size: -
d_call: -
cdr3_aa: CASSFRGGNQPQHF
cdr3_nt: TGTGCCAGCAGCTTTCGGGGCGGCAATCAGCCCCAGCATTTT

j_call: TRBJ2-7
v_call: TRBV7-2
clone_size: few
d_call: TRBD1
cdr3_aa: CASSLGDRVPPYEQYF
cdr3_nt: TGTGCCAGCAGCTTAGGGGACAGGGTACCCCCCTACGAGCAGTACTTC

j_call: TRBJ2-1
v_call: TRBV12-5
clone_size: -
d_call: -
cdr3_aa: CASGLETGSYNEQFF
cdr3_nt: TGTGCTAGTGGTTTGGAAACAGGCTCCTACAATGAGCAGTTCTTC

j_call: TRBJ1-5
v_call: TRBV3-1
clone_size: -
d_call: -
cdr3_aa: CASSPAGFGNQPQHF
cdr3_nt: TGTGCCAGCAGCCCGGCTGGGTTTGGCAATCAGCCCCAGCATTTT

j_call: TRBJ1-1
v_call: TRBV4-3
clone_size: few
d_call: TRBD1
cdr3_aa: CASSQGGQANTEAFF
cdr3_nt: TGCGCCAGCAGCCAAGGCGGACAGGCGAACACTGAAGCTTTCTTT

j_call: TRBJ2-1
v_call: TRBV7-2
clone_size: few
d_call: -
cdr3_aa: CASSLDHSGYNEQFF
cdr3_nt: TGTGCCAGCAGCTTAGACCATAGCGGTTACAATGAGCAGTTCTTC

j_call: TRBJ1-5
v_call: TRBV20-1
clone_size: -
d_call: -
cdr3_aa: CSASFGLDQPQHF
cdr3_nt: TGCAGTGCATCTTTTGGGTTAGATCAGCCCCAGCATTTT

j_call: TRBJ2-3
v_call: TRBV6-1
clone_size: few
d_call: -
cdr3_aa: CASSEGWRGAGDTQYF
cdr3_nt: TGTGCCAGCAGTGAAGGGTGGCGTGGAGCCGGAGATACGCAGTATTTT

j_call: TRBJ2-7
v_call: TRBV12-3/TRBV12-4
clone_size: many
d_call: -
cdr3_aa: CASSSVAGSYEQYF
cdr3_nt: TGTGCCAGCAGTTCCGTGGCGGGGTCCTACGAGCAGTACTTC

j_call: TRBJ1-6
v_call: TRBV29-1
clone_size: many
d_call: -
cdr3_aa: CSVDRGDGSPLHF
cdr3_nt: TGCAGCGTTGATAGGGGCGACGGATCACCCCTCCACTTT

j_call: TRBJ2-7
v_call: TRBV28
clone_size: -
d_call: -
cdr3_aa: CASRAPGSSYEQYF
cdr3_nt: TGTGCCAGCAGGGCCCCGGGTAGCTCCTACGAGCAGTACTTC

j_call: TRBJ1-1
v_call: TRBV28
clone_size: -
d_call: -
cdr3_aa: CASSLSPRLITEAFF
cdr3_nt: TGTGCCAGCAGTTTATCCCCTAGGTTAATCACTGAAGCTTTCTTT

j_call: TRBJ1-1
v_call: TRBV10-3
clone_size: few
d_call: TRBD1
cdr3_aa: CAITPRQGANTEAFF
cdr3_nt: TGTGCCATCACCCCTCGACAGGGGGCGAACACTGAAGCTTTCTTT

j_call: TRBJ2-5
v_call: TRBV29-1
clone_size: few
d_call: TRBD1
cdr3_aa: CSAPTGGAETQYF
cdr3_nt: TGCAGCGCCCCGACAGGGGGCGCAGAGACCCAGTACTTC

j_call: TRBJ2-1
v_call: TRBV15
clone_size: few
d_call: -
cdr3_aa: CATLWVGEQFF
cdr3_nt: TGTGCCACCCTTTGGGTGGGTGAGCAGTTCTTC

j_call: TRBJ2-7
v_call: TRBV7-8
clone_size: few
d_call: -
cdr3_aa: CASSARDGPYEQYF
cdr3_nt: TGTGCCAGCAGCGCCCGGGACGGACCCTACGAGCAGTACTTC

j_call: TRBJ1-1
v_call: TRBV27
clone_size: -
d_call: -
cdr3_aa: CASSLSGSNTEAFF
cdr3_nt: TGTGCCAGCAGTTTGTCCGGATCGAACACTGAAGCTTTCTTT

j_call: TRBJ2-3
v_call: TRBV7-2
clone_size: -
d_call: -
cdr3_aa: CASSLAREVDTQYF
cdr3_nt: TGTGCCAGCAGCTTAGCGAGGGAGGTAGATACGCAGTATTTT

j_call: TRBJ1-2
v_call: TRBV29-1
clone_size: few
d_call: -
cdr3_aa: CSVEDSRQIYTF
cdr3_nt: TGCAGCGTTGAAGATTCACGACAGATTTACACCTTC

j_call: TRBJ2-5
v_call: TRBV5-6
clone_size: few
d_call: TRBD2
cdr3_aa: CASSYTRDYQETQYF
cdr3_nt: TGTGCCAGCAGCTACACCCGGGACTATCAAGAGACCCAGTACTTC

j_call: TRBJ2-1
v_call: TRBV4-3
clone_size: -
d_call: -
cdr3_aa: CASSLEGGNLYNEQFF
cdr3_nt: TGCGCCAGCAGCCTCGAGGGGGGGAATCTCTACAATGAGCAGTTCTTC

j_call: TRBJ1-5
v_call: TRBV11-2
clone_size: few
d_call: -
cdr3_aa: CASSLAIGGDQPQHF
cdr3_nt: TGTGCCAGCAGCTTAGCCATTGGGGGGGATCAGCCCCAGCATTTT

j_call: TRBJ2-7
v_call: TRBV28
clone_size: few
d_call: -
cdr3_aa: CASSLLRAYEQYF
cdr3_nt: TGTGCCAGCAGTTTATTGCGGGCCTACGAGCAGTACTTC

j_call: TRBJ1-6
v_call: TRBV6-1
clone_size: -
d_call: -
cdr3_aa: CASSDHSPRGRSPLHF
cdr3_nt: TGTGCCAGCAGTGACCACTCTCCCCGGGGTCGCTCACCCCTCCACTTT

j_call: TRBJ1-4
v_call: TRBV19
clone_size: -
d_call: -
cdr3_aa: CASSIPGPEKLFF
cdr3_nt: TGTGCCAGTAGTATACCAGGACCTGAAAAACTGTTTTTT

j_call: TRBJ2-7
v_call: TRBV28
clone_size: -
d_call: -
cdr3_aa: CASTPDRVSYEQYF
cdr3_nt: TGTGCCAGCACCCCGGACCGAGTCTCCTACGAGCAGTACTTC

j_call: TRBJ2-1
v_call: TRBV20-1
clone_size: many
d_call: -
cdr3_aa: CSARVERPFNEQFF
cdr3_nt: TGCAGTGCTCGGGTGGAGCGACCCTTCAATGAGCAGTTCTTC

j_call: TRBJ2-1
v_call: TRBV11-3
clone_size: few
d_call: TRBD1
cdr3_aa: CASSLAPGGKGNEQFF
cdr3_nt: TGTGCCAGCAGCTTAGCTCCAGGGGGAAAGGGCAATGAGCAGTTCTTC

j_call: TRBJ2-2
v_call: TRBV5-1
clone_size: many
d_call: -
cdr3_aa: CASSLANGNTGELFF
cdr3_nt: TGCGCCAGCAGCTTGGCTAACGGAAACACCGGGGAGCTGTTTTTT